The present entry profiles one TCR beta chain with its context. Its antigen is unidentified. Data came from immunoSEQ multiplex PCR; TCRdb stores just in-frame clones and leaves some out. Of about 150,000 clones listed, less than 95% were seen once; the top ten hold roughly 1.2%. The sample comes from a study of T cell responses to AZD1222 COVID-19 vaccine. Study as a whole: Pooled samples include second doses given at about 4 or 12 weeks. Notes on the study in general: Nearly half of unique spike-specific TCRs reportedly avoided B.1.351 and B.1.1.7 mutated regions.

This CDR3 has 15 amino acids. V was pared by 2 bases and J by 2 bases, with 11 bases between. Germline V lookup: CDR1 MDHEN, CDR2 SYDVKM. V usage is TRBV28 and J usage is TRBJ2-3; possible D gene TRBD1, 5 bases. The sequencing here drew on peripheral blood, taken on day 0 of AZD1222 vaccination. This receptor was obtained from an adult in good health. The chain's CDR3 is CASSLAGMNTDTQYF. In nucleotides, the CDR3 is TGTGCCAGCAGTTTAGCAGGGATGAACACAGATACGCAGTATTTT.